This TCR beta chain comes out of a study of blood T cells in healthy people across ages. Study conclusions and caveats: Researchers said unsorted PBMCs prevented a conclusive naive versus antigen-experienced comparison.

With V trimmed by 4 bases and J by 2 bases, 2 bases remained unmatched. This CDR3 contains 16 residues. In germline, CDR1 is MNHEY, CDR2 SMNVEV (reference sequence). Using a J-beta primer mix together with a sample-barcoded 5' primer, a second PCR was run for about 6 to 11 cycles. TCRdb re-called the 5' RACE reads through MiXCR, storing one row per CDR3 protein. The sample carries some 760,000 distinct CDR3 sequences, around 25% recorded once. This clonotype was observed a handful of times. Its antigen is unidentified. This same sample was also taken into another study, of T cells of mothers and their children.

Sequencing was performed on blood. V gene TRBV27 combines with J gene TRBJ2-5, with TRBD2 matching over 15 bases. The clonotype was recovered from a boy younger than 18 in good health. In DNA form, the CDR3 reads TGTGCCAGCAGTTACGGACTAGCGGGAGGGCAAGAGACCCAGTACTTC. Residues: CASSYGLAGGQETQYF.